This T cell receptor (beta chain) comes out of a study of response to subunit inactivated influenza vaccine. Study-wide results and limits: Only a handful of new T cells, the authors suggested, are recruited with each seasonal influenza vaccination.

Comments on this clonotype: Its cognate antigen is unknown.

MiXCR, applied by TCRdb to the RT-PCR reads, yields one record per CDR3 protein. In the table there are approximately 500,000 distinct CDR3 sequences, around 15% of which are singletons. V lost 0 bases and J lost 3; bases outside the gene matches: 5. Germline V gene lookup returns CDR1 SGHTA and CDR2 FQGNSA. This CDR3 is 15 amino acids long. The sample in question was PBMCs from blood, obtained roughly 12 days after vaccination. The clonotype comes from a middle-aged man who received an inactivated influenza vaccine. This sequence joins TRBV7-2 and TRBJ2-7, with 7 bases fitting TRBD1. DNA for the CDR3: TGTGCCAGCAGCTTAGCTGGCAGGGGGATCTACGAGCAGTACTTC. Encoded protein: CASSLAGRGIYEQYF.